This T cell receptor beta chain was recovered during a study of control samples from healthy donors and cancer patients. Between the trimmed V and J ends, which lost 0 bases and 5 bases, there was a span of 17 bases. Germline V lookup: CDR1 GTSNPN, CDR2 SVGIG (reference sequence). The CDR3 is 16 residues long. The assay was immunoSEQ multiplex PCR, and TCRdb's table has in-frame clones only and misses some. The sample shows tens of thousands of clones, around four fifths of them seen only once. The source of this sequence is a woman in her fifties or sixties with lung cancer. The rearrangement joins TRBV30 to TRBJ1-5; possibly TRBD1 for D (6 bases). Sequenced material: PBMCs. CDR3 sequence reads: CAWSVAGQPHHQPQHF. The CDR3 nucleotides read TGTGCCTGGAGTGTAGCCGGACAGCCCCATCATCAGCCCCAGCATTTT.